This paragraph covers one TCR beta chain sequence. The CDR3 length is 15 residues. V shed 4 bases and J 2 bases; nucleotides not matched to a gene: 4. Germline lookup yields CDR1 MDHEN and CDR2 SYDVKM. The sample comes from a study of cytomegalovirus exposure and HLA in healthy donors. PCR was performed using 60 Vbeta and 13 Jbeta primers. Method: immunoSEQ multiplex PCR; TCRdb's copy keeps in-frame clones and lacks some. The table has 98,000 or so clones, roughly 72% seen once. The sequence was collected from a woman between 18 and 29 years old in good health and CMV-seropositive. Specimen: PBMCs. V usage is TRBV28 and J usage is TRBJ2-7, with 11 bases aligning to TRBD2. The CDR3 DNA sequence: TGTGCCAGCAGTTCCCCTAGCGGGAGGACCTACGAGCAGTACTTC. Translated, it gives CASSSPSGRTYEQYF.